This T cell receptor (beta chain) comes out of a study of blood T cell repertoires in COVID-19. Authors' methods: Estimated nucleated cell counts came from reference gene primer amplification. TCRdb's table, derived via immunoSEQ multiplex PCR, lists solely in-frame clones and lacks some. V and J calls and clone size come straight from that table; D and trimming were deduced from the DNA. The sample records more than 200,000 clones, about 89% being singletons. In Cohort 3, a recovered donor had either two negative PCRs, clearance, or symptom resolution. CDR1 MNHEY and CDR2 SMNVEV come from the germline V gene (reference sequence). Trimming took 4 bases from V and 3 from J, leaving 6 bases between them. The CDR3 runs 12 residues.

The receptor comes from a woman under 30 who had recovered from COVID-19. The sequenced material came from PBMCs or T cells enriched from blood (not recorded which). The chain carries TRBV27 and TRBJ1-1, with D hard to call. In DNA, the CDR3 is TGTGCCAGCAGTTCCATTTACACTGAAGCTTTCTTT. Translation gives CASSSIYTEAFF.